Following are 8 T cell receptor beta chains from one sample sequenced in a study of T cell responses to AZD1222 COVID-19 vaccine. Sequencing used immunoSEQ multiplex PCR; TCRdb keeps in-frame clones, though not all of them. The sample holds more than 90,000 clones, roughly 90% seen once. Source: peripheral blood, taken 28 days after the second AZD1222 dose. These receptors were collected from an adult who received the AZD1222 COVID-19 vaccine.

This chain joins TRBV28 and TRBJ2-7; 8 bases are a match to TRBD1. Germline loops: CDR1 MDHEN, CDR2 SYDVKM. The CDR3 spans 13 residues. Losses at the gene ends were 6 bases for V and 3 bases for J; bases not matched to a gene: 4. CDR3 in amino acids: CASRRTGSYEQYF. CDR3 DNA: TGTGCCAGCAGGAGGACAGGGAGCTACGAGCAGTACTTC.

The chain combines TRBV23-1 with TRBJ2-2; 15 nucleotides line up with TRBD2. TRBV23-1 is noted as an ORF with a role that remains uncertain. The CDR3 spans 20 residues. J lost 5 bases, V lost 2 bases, and 12 bases had no gene match. CDR3 nucleotides: TGCGCCAGCAGTCAAATCGAGGGACTAGCGGGGGGTAGGTATACCGGGGAGCTGTTTTTT. As protein: CASSQIEGLAGGRYTGELFF.

V is TRBV9 and J is TRBJ1-1, with D maybe TRBD1 (6 bases). The V end was cut by 4 bases, the J end by 0 bases, with 22 bases between. The germline CDR1 and CDR2 sequences are SGDLS and YYNGEE. This CDR3 is 18 amino acids long. The CDR3: CASSPGERAGALNTEAFF. The CDR3 nucleotides are TGTGCCAGCAGCCCTGGGGAGAGGGCAGGGGCCCTGAACACTGAAGCTTTCTTT.

The gene calls are TRBV9 and TRBJ2-7, with D unclear. Germline CDR1 reads SGDLS; CDR2 reads YYNGEE. Trimming took off 0 bases at V and 2 bases at J, with 6 bases between the two ends. The length of the CDR3 is 13 residues. Written as DNA, the CDR3 is TGTGCCAGCAGCGTAGGTGGTACCTACGAGCAGTACTTC. Translation gives CASSVGGTYEQYF.

The chain employs TRBV11-2 and TRBJ1-2; weak D call: TRBD1 (6 bases). V lost 6 bases, J lost 4 bases, and 15 bases lay in between. There are 14 residues in the CDR3. Germline V gene sequence: CDR1 SGHAT, CDR2 FQNNGV. The CDR3 DNA sequence: TGTGCCAGCAGGCCGACAGGCGGGGCCTATGGCTACACCTTC. It translates to CASRPTGGAYGYTF. Complete variable domain (other parts from reference TRBV11-2 and TRBJ1-2): EAGVAQSPRYKIIEKRQSVAFWCNPISGHATLYWYQQILGQGPKLLIQFQNNGVVDDSQLPKDRFSAERLKGVDSTLKIQPAKLEDSAVYLCASRPTGGAYGYTFGSGTRLTVV.

The rearrangement uses TRBV11-2 and TRBJ1-1; TRBD1 aligns across 9 bases. With 4 bases clipped from V and 8 bases from J, the junction kept 17 bases outside the gene matches. This CDR3 is built from 17 residues. Germline V CDR1 and CDR2: SGHAT, FQNNGV. The CDR3 DNA reads as TGTGCCAGCAGCTCTACCTCCACCCGGACAGGGGAGGGGGAAGCTTTCTTT. Its translation is CASSSTSTRTGEGEAFF.

The chain carries TRBV2 and TRBJ2-1; D unclear. This CDR3 is built from 12 residues. Trimming removed 4 bases from V and 9 bases from J, with 10 bases in between. Per the germline V gene, CDR1 is SNHLY and CDR2 is FYNNEI. The CDR3 nucleotides read TGTGCCAGCAGTGGAAACATTTTTGAGCAGTTCTTC. Residues: CASSGNIFEQFF.

The chain's CDR3 is CASSWGLAGGGETQYF. As DNA, the CDR3 is TGTGCCAGCAGTTGGGGACTAGCGGGAGGGGGTGAGACCCAGTACTTC. The chain carries TRBV6-5 and TRBJ2-5; 16 bases fit TRBD2. The CDR3 runs to 16 residues. CDR1 is MNHEY, CDR2 SVGAGI, per germline. V gave up 4 bases and J gave up 5 bases; unmatched junction bases: 4.